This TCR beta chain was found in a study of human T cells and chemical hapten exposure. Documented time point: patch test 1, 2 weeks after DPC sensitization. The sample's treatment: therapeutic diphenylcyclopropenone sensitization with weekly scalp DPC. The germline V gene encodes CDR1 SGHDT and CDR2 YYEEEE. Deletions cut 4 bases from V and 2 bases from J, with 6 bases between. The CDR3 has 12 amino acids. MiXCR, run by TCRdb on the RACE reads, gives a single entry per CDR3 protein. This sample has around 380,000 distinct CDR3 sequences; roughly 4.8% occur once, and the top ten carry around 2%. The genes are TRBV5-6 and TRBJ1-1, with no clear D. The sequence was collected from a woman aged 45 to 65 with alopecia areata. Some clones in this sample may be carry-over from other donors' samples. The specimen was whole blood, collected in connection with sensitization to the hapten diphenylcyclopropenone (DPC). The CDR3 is CASSVINTEAFF. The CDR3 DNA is TGTGCCAGCAGCGTTATAAACACTGAAGCTTTCTTT.